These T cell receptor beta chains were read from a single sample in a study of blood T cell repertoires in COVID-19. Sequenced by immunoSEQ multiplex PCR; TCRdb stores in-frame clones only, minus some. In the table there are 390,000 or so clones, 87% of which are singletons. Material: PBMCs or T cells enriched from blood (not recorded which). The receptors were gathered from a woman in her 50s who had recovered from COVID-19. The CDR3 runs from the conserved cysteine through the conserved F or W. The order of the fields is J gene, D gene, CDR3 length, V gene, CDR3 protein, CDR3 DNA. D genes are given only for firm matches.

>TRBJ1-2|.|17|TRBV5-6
CASSLDLVAGAVYGYTF
TGTGCCAGCAGCTTGGACCTGGTCGCGGGGGCTGTTTATGGCTACACCTTC
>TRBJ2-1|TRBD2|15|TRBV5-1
CASSLVSGGAVEQFF
TGCGCCAGCAGCTTGGTTAGCGGGGGGGCGGTTGAGCAGTTCTTC
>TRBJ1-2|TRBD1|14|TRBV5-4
CASSNTGEDYGYTF
TGTGCCAGCAGTAATACAGGGGAAGACTATGGCTACACCTTC
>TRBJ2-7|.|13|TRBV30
CAWSDGYGFEQYF
TGTGCCTGGAGTGACGGGTATGGCTTCGAGCAGTACTTC
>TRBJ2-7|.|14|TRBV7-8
CASASDGNSYEQYF
TGTGCCAGCGCGTCCGACGGGAACTCCTACGAGCAGTACTTC
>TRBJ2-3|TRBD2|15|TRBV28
CASTPSGGGRDTQYF
TGTGCCAGCACCCCGTCGGGGGGGGGCCGAGATACGCAGTATTTT
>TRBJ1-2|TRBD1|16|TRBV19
CASSTRTGALNYGYTF
TGTGCCAGTAGTACAAGGACAGGGGCCCTCAACTATGGCTACACCTTC
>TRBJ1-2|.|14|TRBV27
CASSLEGRGYGYTF
TGTGCCAGCAGTTTAGAGGGCAGGGGCTATGGCTACACCTTC
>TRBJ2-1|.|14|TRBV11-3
CASSLQDSHNEQFF
TGTGCCAGCAGCCTACAGGACAGCCACAATGAGCAGTTCTTC
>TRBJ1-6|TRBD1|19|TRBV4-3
CASSQVLGQGSSYNSPLHF
TGCGCCAGCAGCCAAGTTCTAGGACAGGGGAGCTCCTATAATTCACCCCTCCACTTT
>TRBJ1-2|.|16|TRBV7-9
CASSGTSGQSLSGYTF
TGTGCCAGCAGCGGCACATCCGGACAGAGCCTTAGTGGCTACACCTTC